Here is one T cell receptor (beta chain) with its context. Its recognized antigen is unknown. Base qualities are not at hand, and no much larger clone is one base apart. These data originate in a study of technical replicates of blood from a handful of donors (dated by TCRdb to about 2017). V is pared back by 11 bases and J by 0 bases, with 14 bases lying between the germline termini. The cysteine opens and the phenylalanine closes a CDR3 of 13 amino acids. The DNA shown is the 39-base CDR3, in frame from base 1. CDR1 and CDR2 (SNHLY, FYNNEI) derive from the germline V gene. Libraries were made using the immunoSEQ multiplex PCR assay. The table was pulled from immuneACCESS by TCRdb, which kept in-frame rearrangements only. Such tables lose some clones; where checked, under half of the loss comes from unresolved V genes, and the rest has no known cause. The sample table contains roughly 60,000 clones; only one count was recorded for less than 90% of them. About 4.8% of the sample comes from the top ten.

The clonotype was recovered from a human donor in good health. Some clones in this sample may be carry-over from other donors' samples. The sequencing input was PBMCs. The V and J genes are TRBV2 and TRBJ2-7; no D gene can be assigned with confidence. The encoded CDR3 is CACSVELSYEQYF. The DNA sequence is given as TGTGCCTGTTCCGTCGAGCTCTCCTACGAGCAGTACTTC.